The present T cell receptor beta chain was sequenced within a study of spatial heterogeneity in lung cancer. TCRdb called the 5' RACE reads again in MiXCR, with one record for every CDR3 protein. The sample carries 40,000 to 55,000 distinct CDR3 sequences, approximately 6.2% recorded once. This clonotype was seen repeatedly, ten times or more. The time point denotes: sample taken at primary tumor resection. The sample was PBMCs, taken at surgery. The TCR comes from a female donor with early-stage non-small cell lung cancer.

The CDR3 DNA reads as TGTGCCAGCAGGCTGAACCTGGGAGCTTTCTTT. Its translation: CASRLNLGAFF. V and J are TRBV6-1 and TRBJ1-1; D call uncertain. The CDR3 is 11 amino acids. V lost 6 bases and J lost 10, with 12 bases in between. Germline-derived CDR1 and CDR2 are MNHNS and SASEGT.